The 23 T cell receptor beta chains given below trace back to one sample, sequenced in a study of monozygotic twins with inflammatory bowel disease. TCRdb reprocessed the 5' RACE reads and keeps a single row for each CDR3 protein, giving no DNA. This sample's table has 300,000 to 350,000 distinct CDR3 sequences. The specimen was blood. These receptors originate from a human donor with ulcerative colitis or Crohn's disease, or a healthy co-twin of an affected twin (not recorded which).

The genes are TRBV5-1 and TRBJ2-3; lacking DNA, the TRBD1 call made by TCRdb goes unchecked. Looked up from germline, CDR1 is SGHRS and CDR2 is YFSETQ. The CDR3 runs to 13 residues. The CDR3 reads CASRQDRTDTQYF.

The chain has TRBV20-1 and TRBJ2-1. Germline CDR1 reads DFQATT; CDR2 reads SNEGSKA (reference sequence). CDR3 length: 16 amino acids. The chain's CDR3 is CSARRLIRGSYNEQFF.

J is TRBJ2-3 and V is TRBV28; checking the TCRdb D call of TRBD2 is not possible without DNA. Germline V lookup: CDR1 MDHEN, CDR2 SYDVKM. The CDR3 sequence is 15 residues long. The CDR3 sequence: CASTLGRWGTDTQYF.

The V and J genes are TRBV12-3 or TRBV12-4 and TRBJ2-1; the TCRdb D gene call, TRBD2, has no DNA to confirm it. CDR3 length: 16 residues. CDR3 residues: CASSGVGGDPYNEQFF.

The rearrangement links TRBV27 to TRBJ1-5. There are 16 residues in the CDR3. Germline lookup yields CDR1 MNHEY and CDR2 SMNVEV (reference sequence). Here the CDR3 reads CASRVAGGRGNQPQHF.

The chain joins TRBV7-2 to TRBJ2-5; TCRdb's D gene call, TRBD2, goes unchecked for lack of DNA. Per the germline V gene, CDR1 is SGHTA and CDR2 is FQGNSA. This CDR3 is built from 15 residues. CDR3 region: CASSLSRGSGETQYF.

The gene calls are TRBV20-1 and TRBJ2-7; TCRdb gives TRBD2 as the D gene, but with no DNA this cannot be confirmed. The CDR3 is 15 residues long. CDR1 DFQATT and CDR2 SNEGSKA come from the germline V gene (reference sequence). The CDR3: CSAIRAGGFSYEQYF.

The chain couples TRBV20-1 to TRBJ2-3; TCRdb lists TRBD2, though no DNA is available to test this call. Germline CDR1 reads DFQATT; CDR2 reads SNEGSKA (reference sequence). The CDR3 sequence is 15 residues long. Here the CDR3 reads CSARDGPGLTDTQYF.

This chain uses TRBV5-4 with TRBJ2-7; without DNA, the TCRdb call of TRBD1 cannot be checked. The CDR3 loop spans 15 amino acids. The germline gives CDR1 SGHNT, CDR2 YYREEE (reference sequence). The CDR3 here is CASSTFFRGGYEQYF.

J is TRBJ1-1 and V is TRBV6-1; TCRdb lists TRBD1, though no DNA is available to test this call. Germline V gives CDR1 MNHNS, CDR2 SASEGT. This CDR3 spans 13 amino acids. The CDR3 here is CASSEARAVEAFF.

J is TRBJ1-1 and V is TRBV11-2. Germline V lookup: CDR1 SGHAT, CDR2 FQNNGV. The CDR3 extends over 12 amino acids. The chain's CDR3 is CASGRVDTEAFF.

The chain joins TRBV20-1 to TRBJ1-2. The CDR3 spans 12 residues. Per germline, CDR1 DFQATT and CDR2 SNEGSKA (reference sequence). The CDR3 spells CSAGGPGNGYTF.

V and J are TRBV18 and TRBJ2-7; without DNA, the TCRdb call of TRBD1 cannot be checked. Germline V gives CDR1 KGHSH, CDR2 LQKENI. CDR3 length equals 14 residues. The CDR3 spells CASSPQQGSAEQYF.

The chain employs TRBV20-1 and TRBJ2-7; TCRdb designates TRBD1, a call that cannot be tested without DNA. The CDR3 loop spans 14 amino acids. Germline V gene data show CDR1 as DFQATT and CDR2 as SNEGSKA (reference sequence). The CDR3 here is CSARIAQGAYEQYF.

The V gene is TRBV6-2 or TRBV6-3, the J gene TRBJ2-3. Germline CDR1 reads MNHEY; CDR2 reads SVGEGT. The CDR3 consists of 14 residues. CDR3 amino acids: CASSYRRFTDTQYF.

The chain employs TRBV29-1 and TRBJ2-7; TCRdb returns TRBD2, unconfirmable since there is no DNA. The CDR3 is 13 amino acids. The V gene's germline CDR1 is SQVTM and CDR2 ANQGSEA. CDR3 region: CSVRTSGTVEQYF.

The chain is built from TRBV12-3 or TRBV12-4 and TRBJ2-7. This CDR3 contains 15 residues. The CDR3 reads CASSARSTGSYEQYF.

CDR3 region: CSARRTGSGVQFF. The chain links TRBV20-1 to TRBJ2-1; TCRdb returns TRBD1, unconfirmable since there is no DNA. The CDR3 totals 13 residues. CDR1 and CDR2 (germline): DFQATT, SNEGSKA (reference sequence).

This chain links TRBV7-2 with TRBJ2-1; the D call of TRBD2 rests on TCRdb alone, since no DNA is present to check it. Germline V gives CDR1 SGHTA, CDR2 FQGNSA. The CDR3 length is 16 residues. The CDR3 is CASSSAAGGSYNEQFF. Supplemented by reference TRBV7-2 and TRBJ2-1, the full variable domain reads GAGVSQSPSNKVTEKGKDVELRCDPISGHTALYWYRQSLGQGLEFLIYFQGNSAPDKSGLPSDRFSAERTGGSVSTLTIQRTQQEDSAVYLCASSSAAGGSYNEQFFGPGTRLTVL.

V and J are TRBV29-1 and TRBJ2-5. Germline V gene lookup returns CDR1 SQVTM and CDR2 ANQGSEA. The CDR3 has 12 residues. The CDR3 is CSVGGSMGTQYF.

CDR3 residues: CASSQGRAGSYEQYF. The chain has TRBV4-3 and TRBJ2-7; lacking DNA, the TRBD2 call made by TCRdb goes unchecked. This CDR3 has 15 residues. The V gene's germline CDR1 is LGHNA and CDR2 YSLEER.

The chain has TRBV7-2 and TRBJ1-2; TCRdb's D call of TRBD1 is untestable without DNA. The CDR3 spans 15 residues. Germline-derived CDR1 and CDR2 are SGHTA and FQGNSA. Here the CDR3 reads CASSLGSRGNYGYTF.

The genes are TRBV12-3 or TRBV12-4 and TRBJ1-3; TCRdb's D call, TRBD1, is unchecked because there is no DNA. This CDR3 contains 15 residues. CDR3 sequence: CASSDRDSSGNTIYF.